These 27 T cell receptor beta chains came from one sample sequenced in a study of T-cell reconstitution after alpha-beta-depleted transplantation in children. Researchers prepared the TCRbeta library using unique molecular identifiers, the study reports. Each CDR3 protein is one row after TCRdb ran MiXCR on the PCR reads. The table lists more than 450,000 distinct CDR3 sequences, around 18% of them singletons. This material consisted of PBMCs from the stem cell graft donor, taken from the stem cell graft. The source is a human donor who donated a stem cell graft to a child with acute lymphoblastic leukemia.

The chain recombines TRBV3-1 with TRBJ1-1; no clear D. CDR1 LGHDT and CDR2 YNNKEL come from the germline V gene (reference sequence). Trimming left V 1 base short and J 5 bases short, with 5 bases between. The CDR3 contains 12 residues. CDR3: CASSQVVTEAFF. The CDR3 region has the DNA TGTGCCAGCAGCCAAGTTGTGACTGAAGCTTTCTTT.

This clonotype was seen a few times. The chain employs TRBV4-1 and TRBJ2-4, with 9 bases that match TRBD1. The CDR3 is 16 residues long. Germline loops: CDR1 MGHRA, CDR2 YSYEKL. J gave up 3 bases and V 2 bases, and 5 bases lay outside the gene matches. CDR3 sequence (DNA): TGCGCCAGCAGCCAAATAACAGGGGGCGTCAAAAACATTCAGTACTTC. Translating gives CASSQITGGVKNIQYF.

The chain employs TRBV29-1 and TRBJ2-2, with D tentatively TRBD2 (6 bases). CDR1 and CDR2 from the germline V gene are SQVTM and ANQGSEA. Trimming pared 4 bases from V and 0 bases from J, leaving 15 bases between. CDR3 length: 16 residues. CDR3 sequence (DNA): TGCAGCGTTGTTCGGAGGGACCGATCGAACACCGGGGAGCTGTTTTTT. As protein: CSVVRRDRSNTGELFF.

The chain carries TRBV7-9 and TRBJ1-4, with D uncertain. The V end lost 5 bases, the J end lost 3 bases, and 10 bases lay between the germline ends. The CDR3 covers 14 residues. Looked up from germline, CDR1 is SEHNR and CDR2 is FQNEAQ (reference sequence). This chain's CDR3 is CASSVPGANEKLFF. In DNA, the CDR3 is TGTGCCAGCAGCGTACCTGGAGCTAATGAAAAACTGTTTTTT.

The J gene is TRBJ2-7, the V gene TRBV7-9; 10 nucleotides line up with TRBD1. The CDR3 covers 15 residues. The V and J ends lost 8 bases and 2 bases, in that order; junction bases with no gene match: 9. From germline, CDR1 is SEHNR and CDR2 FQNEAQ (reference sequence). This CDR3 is CASGVQDRGTYEQYF. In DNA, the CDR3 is TGTGCCAGCGGGGTCCAGGACAGGGGGACCTACGAGCAGTACTTC.

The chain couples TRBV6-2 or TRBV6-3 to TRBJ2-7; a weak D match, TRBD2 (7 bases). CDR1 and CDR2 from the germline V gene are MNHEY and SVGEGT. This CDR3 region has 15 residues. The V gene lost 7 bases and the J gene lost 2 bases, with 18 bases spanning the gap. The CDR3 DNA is TGTGCCAGCACGGGGGGAGGCGCAGGGGCCTACGAGCAGTACTTC. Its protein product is CASTGGGAGAYEQYF.

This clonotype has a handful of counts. The CDR3 region is CASSLFQGRATNEKLFF. The CDR3 DNA reads as TGTGCCAGCAGCTTATTTCAGGGAAGGGCCACTAATGAAAAACTGTTTTTT. The V gene is TRBV7-6, the J gene TRBJ1-4; D may be TRBD1 (5 bases). Germline V CDR1 and CDR2: SGHVS, FNYEAQ. The CDR3 extends over 17 amino acids. Trimming cost V 2 bases and J 2 bases, with 15 bases left between them.

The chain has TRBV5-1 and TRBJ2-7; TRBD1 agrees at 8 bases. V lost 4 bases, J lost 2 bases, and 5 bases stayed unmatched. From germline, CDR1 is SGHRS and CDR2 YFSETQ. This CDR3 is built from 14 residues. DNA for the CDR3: TGCGCCAGCAGCCTGGACAGGGCGGCCTACGAGCAGTACTTC. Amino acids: CASSLDRAAYEQYF.

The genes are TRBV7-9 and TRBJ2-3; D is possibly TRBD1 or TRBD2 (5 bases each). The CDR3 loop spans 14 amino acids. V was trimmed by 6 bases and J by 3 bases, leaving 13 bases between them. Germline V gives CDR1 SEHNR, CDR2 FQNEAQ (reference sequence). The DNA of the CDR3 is TGTGCCAGCAGGTCCGGGACCGGGACAGATACGCAGTATTTT. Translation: CASRSGTGTDTQYF.

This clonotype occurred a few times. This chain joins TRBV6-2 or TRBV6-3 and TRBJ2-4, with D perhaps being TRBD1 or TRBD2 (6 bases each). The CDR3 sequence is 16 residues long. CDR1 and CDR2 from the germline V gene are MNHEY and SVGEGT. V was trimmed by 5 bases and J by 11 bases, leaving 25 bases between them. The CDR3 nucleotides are TGTGCCAGCAGTCCTACCACAGGGACTCTTTCTGATTTTCAGTACTTC. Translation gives CASSPTTGTLSDFQYF.

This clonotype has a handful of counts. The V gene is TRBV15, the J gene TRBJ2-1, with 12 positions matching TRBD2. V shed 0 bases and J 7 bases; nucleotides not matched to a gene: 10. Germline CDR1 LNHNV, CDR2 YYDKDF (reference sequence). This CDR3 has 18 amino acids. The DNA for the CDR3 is TGTGCCACCAGCAGAGATCGGAACCTAGCGGGAGGGAAAAATGAGCAGTTCTTC. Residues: CATSRDRNLAGGKNEQFF.

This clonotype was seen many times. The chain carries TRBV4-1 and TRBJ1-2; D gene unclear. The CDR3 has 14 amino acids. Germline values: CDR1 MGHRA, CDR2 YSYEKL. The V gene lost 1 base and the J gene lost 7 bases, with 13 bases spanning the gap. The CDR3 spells CASSQVGEVGGYTF. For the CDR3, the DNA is TGCGCCAGCAGCCAAGTGGGAGAAGTCGGTGGCTACACCTTC.

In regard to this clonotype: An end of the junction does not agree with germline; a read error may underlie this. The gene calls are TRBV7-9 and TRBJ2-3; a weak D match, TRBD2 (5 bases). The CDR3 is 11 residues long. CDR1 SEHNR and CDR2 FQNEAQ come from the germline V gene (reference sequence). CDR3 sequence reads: CASSIADTQYF. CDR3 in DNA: TGTGCCAGCAGCATAGCGGATACGCAGTATTTT. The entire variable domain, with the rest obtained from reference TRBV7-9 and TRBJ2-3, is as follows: DTGVSQNPRHKITKRGQNVTFRCDPISEHNRLYWYRQTLGQGPEFLTYFQNEAQLEKSRLLSDRFSAERPKGSFSTLEIQRTEQGDSAMYLCASSIADTQYFGPGTRLTVL.

CDR3 DNA sequence: TGCAGTGCTAGGAGAGGTAGCAATCAGCCCCAGCATTTT. Protein: CSARRGSNQPQHF. The J gene is TRBJ1-5, the V gene TRBV20-1; D gene unclear. CDR3 length: 13 amino acids. V was trimmed by 3 bases and J by 0 bases, leaving 6 bases between them. Looked up from germline, CDR1 is DFQATT and CDR2 is SNEGSKA (reference sequence).

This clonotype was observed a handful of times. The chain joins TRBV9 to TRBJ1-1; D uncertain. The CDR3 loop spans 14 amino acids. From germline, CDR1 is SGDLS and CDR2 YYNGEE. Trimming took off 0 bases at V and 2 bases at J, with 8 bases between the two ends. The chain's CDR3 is CASSVAPGNTEAFF. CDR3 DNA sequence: TGTGCCAGCAGCGTAGCCCCAGGTAACACTGAAGCTTTCTTT.

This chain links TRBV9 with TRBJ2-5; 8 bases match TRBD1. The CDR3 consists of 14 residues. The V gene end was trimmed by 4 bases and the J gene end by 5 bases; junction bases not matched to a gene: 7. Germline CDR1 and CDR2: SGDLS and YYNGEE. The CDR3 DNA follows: TGTGCCAGCAGCCCGGGACAGGCTCGGGAGACCCAGTACTTC. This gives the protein CASSPGQARETQYF.

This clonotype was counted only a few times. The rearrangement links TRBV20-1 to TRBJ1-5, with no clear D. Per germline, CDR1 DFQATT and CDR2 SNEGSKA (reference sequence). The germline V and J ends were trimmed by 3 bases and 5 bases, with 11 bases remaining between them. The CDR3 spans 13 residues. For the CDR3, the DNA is TGCAGTGCTAGGTTCCCGGGATATCAGCCCCAGCATTTT. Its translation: CSARFPGYQPQHF.

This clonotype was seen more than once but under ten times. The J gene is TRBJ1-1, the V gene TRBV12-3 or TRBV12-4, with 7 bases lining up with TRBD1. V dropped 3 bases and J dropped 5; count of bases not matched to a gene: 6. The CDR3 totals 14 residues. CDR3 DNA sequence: TGTGCCAGCAGTTTGGACAGGCGGGGGACTGAAGCTTTCTTT. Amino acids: CASSLDRRGTEAFF.

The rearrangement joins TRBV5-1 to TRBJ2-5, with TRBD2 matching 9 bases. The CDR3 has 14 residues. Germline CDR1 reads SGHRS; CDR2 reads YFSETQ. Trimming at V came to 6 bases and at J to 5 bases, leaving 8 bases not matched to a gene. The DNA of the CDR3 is TGCGCCAGCACCTCTAGCGGGAAGTGGGAGACCCAGTACTTC. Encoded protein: CASTSSGKWETQYF.

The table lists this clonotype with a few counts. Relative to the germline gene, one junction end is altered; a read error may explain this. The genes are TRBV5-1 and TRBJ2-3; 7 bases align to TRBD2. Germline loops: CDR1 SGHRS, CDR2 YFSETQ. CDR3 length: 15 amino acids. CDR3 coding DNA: TGTGCCAGCTCACCCTTAGCGGGTACCACAGATACGCAGTATTTT. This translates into CASSPLAGTTDTQYF. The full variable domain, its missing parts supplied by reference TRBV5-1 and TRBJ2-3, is KAGVTQTPRYLIKTRGQQVTLSCSPISGHRSVSWYQQTPGQGLQFLFEYFSETQRNKGNFPGRFSGRQFSNSRSEMNVSTLELGDSALYLCASSPLAGTTDTQYFGPGTRLTVL.

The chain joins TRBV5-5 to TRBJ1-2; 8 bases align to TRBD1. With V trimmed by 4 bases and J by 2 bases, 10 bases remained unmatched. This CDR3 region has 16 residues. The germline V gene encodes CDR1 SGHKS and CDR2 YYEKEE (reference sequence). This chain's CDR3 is CASSKVPGQENYGYTF. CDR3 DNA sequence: TGTGCCAGCAGCAAAGTCCCGGGACAGGAGAACTATGGCTACACCTTC. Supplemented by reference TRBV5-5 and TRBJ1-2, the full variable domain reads DAGVTQSPTHLIKTRGQQVTLRCSPISGHKSVSWYQQVLGQGPQFIFQYYEKEERGRGNFPDRFSARQFPNYSSELNVNALLLGDSALYLCASSKVPGQENYGYTFGSGTRLTVV.

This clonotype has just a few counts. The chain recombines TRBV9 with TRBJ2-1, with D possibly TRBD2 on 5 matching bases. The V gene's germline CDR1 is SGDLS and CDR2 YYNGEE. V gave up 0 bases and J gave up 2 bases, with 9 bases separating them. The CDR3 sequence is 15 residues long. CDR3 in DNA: TGTGCCAGCAGCGTAGCGGGGAGTCCCTACAATGAGCAGTTCTTC. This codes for CASSVAGSPYNEQFF.

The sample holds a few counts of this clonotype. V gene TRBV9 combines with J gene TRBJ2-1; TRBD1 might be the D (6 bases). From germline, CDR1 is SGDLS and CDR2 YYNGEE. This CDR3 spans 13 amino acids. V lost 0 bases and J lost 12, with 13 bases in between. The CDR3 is CASSVGTGLGQFF. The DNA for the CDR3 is TGTGCCAGCAGCGTAGGTACAGGGTTGGGGCAGTTCTTC.

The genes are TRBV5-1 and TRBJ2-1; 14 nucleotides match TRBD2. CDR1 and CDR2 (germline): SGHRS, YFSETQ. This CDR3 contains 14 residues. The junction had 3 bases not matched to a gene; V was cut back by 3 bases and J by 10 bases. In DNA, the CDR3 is TGCGCCAGCAGCTGGGGGACTAGCGGGAGAGAGCAGTTCTTC. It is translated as CASSWGTSGREQFF.

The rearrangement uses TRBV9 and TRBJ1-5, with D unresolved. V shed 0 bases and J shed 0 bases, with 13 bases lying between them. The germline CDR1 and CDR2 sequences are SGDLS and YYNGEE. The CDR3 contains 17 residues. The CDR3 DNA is TGTGCCAGCAGCGTAGATCGGTCCAGTTCTAGCAATCAGCCCCAGCATTTT. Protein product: CASSVDRSSSSNQPQHF.

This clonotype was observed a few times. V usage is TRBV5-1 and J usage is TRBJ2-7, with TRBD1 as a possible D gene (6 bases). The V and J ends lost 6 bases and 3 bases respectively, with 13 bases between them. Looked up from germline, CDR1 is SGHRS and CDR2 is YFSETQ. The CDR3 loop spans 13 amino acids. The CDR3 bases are TGCGCCAGCACGGAGGACAGATACTACGAGCAGTACTTC. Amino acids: CASTEDRYYEQYF.

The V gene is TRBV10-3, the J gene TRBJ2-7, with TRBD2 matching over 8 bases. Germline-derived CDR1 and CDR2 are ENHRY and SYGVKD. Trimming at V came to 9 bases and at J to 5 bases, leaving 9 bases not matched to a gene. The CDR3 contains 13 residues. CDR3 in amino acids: CAIAGVPLDEQYF. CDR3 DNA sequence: TGTGCCATAGCGGGAGTTCCTCTCGACGAGCAGTACTTC.